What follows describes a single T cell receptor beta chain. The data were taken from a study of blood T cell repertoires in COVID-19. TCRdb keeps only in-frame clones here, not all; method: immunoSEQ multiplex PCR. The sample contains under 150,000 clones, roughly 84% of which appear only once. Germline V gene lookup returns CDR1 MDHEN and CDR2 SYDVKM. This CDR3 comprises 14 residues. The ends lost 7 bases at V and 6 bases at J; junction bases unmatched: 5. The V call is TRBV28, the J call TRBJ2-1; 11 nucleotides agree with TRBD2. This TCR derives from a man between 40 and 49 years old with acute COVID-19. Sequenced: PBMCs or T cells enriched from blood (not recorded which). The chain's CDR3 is CASKTSGKGNEQFF. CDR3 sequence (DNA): TGTGCCAGCAAGACTAGCGGGAAGGGCAATGAGCAGTTCTTC.